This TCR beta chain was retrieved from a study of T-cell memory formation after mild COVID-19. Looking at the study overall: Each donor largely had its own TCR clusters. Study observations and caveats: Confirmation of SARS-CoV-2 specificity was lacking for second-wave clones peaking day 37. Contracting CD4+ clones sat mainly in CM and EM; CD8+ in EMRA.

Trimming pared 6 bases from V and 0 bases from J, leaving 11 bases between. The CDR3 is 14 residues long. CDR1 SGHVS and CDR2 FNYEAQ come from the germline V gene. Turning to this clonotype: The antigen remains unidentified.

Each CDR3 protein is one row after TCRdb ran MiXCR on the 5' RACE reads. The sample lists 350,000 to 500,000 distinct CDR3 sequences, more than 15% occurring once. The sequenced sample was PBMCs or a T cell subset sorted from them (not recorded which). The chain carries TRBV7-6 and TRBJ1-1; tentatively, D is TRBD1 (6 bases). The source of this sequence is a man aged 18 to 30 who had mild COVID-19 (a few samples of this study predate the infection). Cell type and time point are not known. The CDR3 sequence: CASSWQGMNTEAFF. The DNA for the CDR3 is TGTGCCAGCAGTTGGCAGGGGATGAACACTGAAGCTTTCTTT.